This entry lists 14 T cell receptor beta chains sequenced from one sample in a study of blood T cell repertoires in COVID-19. The table came from immunoSEQ multiplex PCR; TCRdb's copy has only in-frame clones and leaves some out. Here the sample spans about 26,000 clones, roughly 90% being singletons. The sequenced sample consisted of peripheral blood. The source of these receptors is a human donor in a cohort sampled during active COVID-19.

This chain connects TRBV5-1 to TRBJ2-3; 8 bases align to TRBD1. The CDR3 has 16 amino acids. Germline V CDR1 and CDR2: SGHRS, YFSETQ. V trimming: 0 bases; J trimming: 6 bases; junction bases outside the gene matches: 9. In DNA form, the CDR3 reads TGCGCCAGCAGCTTGGCCCCGACAGGGGCCGCGGATACGCAGTATTTT. Its protein product is CASSLAPTGAADTQYF.

The rearrangement joins TRBV28 to TRBJ1-2; D is perhaps TRBD1 (6 bases). Trimming removed 7 bases at V and 2 bases at J, with 11 bases between. The V gene's germline CDR1 is MDHEN and CDR2 SYDVKM. The CDR3 runs 13 residues. Here the CDR3 DNA reads TGTGCCAGCAACAAACAGGGCAACTATGGCTACACCTTC. This encodes CASNKQGNYGYTF.

The chain carries TRBV24-1 and TRBJ2-3; D is perhaps TRBD1 (6 bases). Trimming stripped 3 bases from V and 0 bases from J, with 12 bases between. The CDR3 extends over 16 amino acids. The germline gives CDR1 KGHDR, CDR2 SFDVKD. The CDR3 DNA is TGTGCCACCAGTGATCCGGGGCAGGGGAGCACAGATACGCAGTATTTT. It is translated as CATSDPGQGSTDTQYF.

As for this clone: At one end the junction does not follow the germline gene, possibly because of a read error. The chain links TRBV27 to TRBJ2-3, with 8 positions matching TRBD2. This CDR3 is 15 amino acids long. Germline values: CDR1 MNHEY, CDR2 SMNVEV (reference sequence). The CDR3 loop is CAGSLWEAGADTQYF. The CDR3 nucleotides read TGTGCCGGCAGTTTATGGGAAGCGGGGGCGGATACGCAGTATTTT.

The V call is TRBV5-8, the J call TRBJ1-5; no clear D. The length of the CDR3 is 15 residues. Per germline, CDR1 SGHTS and CDR2 YDEGEE. The germline V and J ends were trimmed by 4 bases and 4 bases, with 15 bases remaining between them. CDR3 nucleotide sequence: TGTGCCAGCAGCAAAGGGAGTGTCTTTAATCAGCCCCAGCATTTT. Translated: CASSKGSVFNQPQHF.

Concerning this clone itself: Because the CDR3's place on the DNA is in doubt, the DNA is left out and the CDR3 is given as listed by TCRdb. The CDR3 here is CASSLTGSGQGSYNEQFF. The chain employs TRBV7-3 and TRBJ2-1; the D segment call TRBD1 is taken from the table without a DNA check. The CDR3 is 18 amino acids in total, end residues counted. Germline-derived CDR1 and CDR2 are SGHTA and FQGTGA.

The gene calls are TRBV12-3 or TRBV12-4 and TRBJ1-5, with D possibly matching TRBD1 (5 bases). V shed 8 bases and J shed 4 bases, with 12 bases lying between them. This CDR3 is built from 13 residues. CDR3 DNA: TGTGCCAGCCAGGGTTTTGGTAATCAGCCCCAGCATTTT. Translated, it gives CASQGFGNQPQHF.

The chain employs TRBV14 and TRBJ2-5; tentative D call: TRBD2 (5 bases). V lost 4 bases and J 5 bases, leaving 17 bases between the germline ends. CDR1 and CDR2 (germline): SGHDN, FVKESK. The CDR3 covers 15 residues. The CDR3 DNA follows: TGTGCCAGCAGCCTCCTCCGGGGAACGGGGGAGACCCAGTACTTC. Protein: CASSLLRGTGETQYF.

The chain has TRBV7-2 and TRBJ2-3; a possible D gene is TRBD2 (5 bases). The CDR3 runs 15 residues. CDR1 and CDR2 (germline): SGHTA, FQGNSA. With 1 base removed from V and 6 bases from J, the gap between germline ends came to 14 bases. Written as DNA, the CDR3 is TGTGCCAGCAGCTTAGTGGGAGAAAGTTGGGATACGCAGTATTTT. It is translated as CASSLVGESWDTQYF.

This chain links TRBV18 with TRBJ1-2, with 9 bases fitting TRBD1. The CDR3 covers 16 residues. CDR1 and CDR2 from the germline V gene are KGHSH and LQKENI. V gave up 0 bases and J gave up 2 bases; unmatched junction bases: 4. The CDR3 DNA reads TGTGCCAGCTCACCACCTAGGGGACAGGGAAACTATGGCTACACCTTC. This encodes CASSPPRGQGNYGYTF.

The genes are TRBV3-1 (or the pseudogene TRBV3-2) and TRBJ2-5; D is possibly TRBD2 (6 bases). Looked up from germline, CDR1 is LGHDT and CDR2 is YNNKEL (reference sequence). Trimming took off 3 bases at V and 2 bases at J, with 10 bases between the two ends. The CDR3 has 14 amino acids. The CDR3 DNA follows: TGTGCCAGCAGCCACCTCGCGGGGCAAGAGACCCAGTACTTC. Its protein product is CASSHLAGQETQYF.

The CDR3, as DNA: TGTGCCAGTAGTATAAAGCGTGAGACTGAAGCTTTCTTT. Residues: CASSIKRETEAFF. The rearrangement uses TRBV19 and TRBJ1-1; no clear D gene. V shed 2 bases and J shed 5 bases, with 9 bases lying between them. This CDR3 region has 13 residues. The germline CDR1 and CDR2 sequences are LNHDA and SQIVND (reference sequence).

J is TRBJ1-1 and V is TRBV18; 8 nucleotides agree with TRBD1. The germline V gene has CDR1 KGHSH and CDR2 LQKENI. This CDR3 is built from 13 residues. The ends lost 6 bases at V and 4 bases at J; junction bases unmatched: 4. CDR3 nucleotide sequence: TGTGCCAGCTCTCTGACAGGGGTCACTGAAGCTTTCTTT. Translating gives CASSLTGVTEAFF.

The chain has TRBV5-1 and TRBJ1-1; 8 nucleotides match TRBD1. This CDR3 has 15 residues. With V trimmed by 3 bases and J by 1 base, 5 bases remained unmatched. The germline CDR1 and CDR2 sequences are SGHRS and YFSETQ. Here the CDR3 reads CASSSQGAENTEAFF. In DNA form, the CDR3 reads TGCGCCAGCAGCTCGCAGGGGGCAGAGAACACTGAAGCTTTCTTT. The full variable domain, its missing parts supplied by reference TRBV5-1 and TRBJ1-1, is KAGVTQTPRYLIKTRGQQVTLSCSPISGHRSVSWYQQTPGQGLQFLFEYFSETQRNKGNFPGRFSGRQFSNSRSEMNVSTLELGDSALYLCASSSQGAENTEAFFGQGTRLTVV.